The 8 T cell receptor beta chains below all came from one sample that was sequenced in a study of long-term antiretroviral therapy in people with HIV (dated by TCRdb to the early 2020s). Sequencing of the TRB variable region was done with the immunoSEQ hsTCRB v3.0 assay at survey level resolution. In its TCRdb copy, this immuneACCESS table keeps in-frame sequences only and misses some clones. Where compared with another copy, unresolved V genes explain less than half of these, and the others have no known cause. Here the sample has 25,000 to 30,000 clones; roughly 88% occur a single time. The top ten hold roughly a tenth of the sample. Sequencing used unsorted PBMCs, obtained almost 2.9 years after starting antiretroviral therapy. The receptor source for this set is a man aged 30 to 45 with HIV.

The gene calls are TRBV7-8 and TRBJ2-3, with 9 bases aligning to TRBD2. From germline, CDR1 is SGHVS and CDR2 FQNEAQ. Unmatched junction bases numbered 7, after V lost 0 bases and J lost 6 bases. This CDR3 has 16 residues. The CDR3, as DNA: TGTGCCAGCAGCTTAGCTAGCGGGGGCCTCGGGGATACGCAGTATTTT. It codes for CASSLASGGLGDTQYF. Supplemented by reference TRBV7-8 and TRBJ2-3, the full variable domain reads GAGVSQSPRYKVAKRGQDVALRCDPISGHVSLFWYQQALGQGPEFLTYFQNEAQLDKSGLPSDRFFAERPEGSVSTLKIQRTQQEDSAVYLCASSLASGGLGDTQYFGPGTRLTVL.

The chain is built from TRBV7-2 and TRBJ2-1; the match to TRBD1 covers 10 bases. Germline CDR1 SGHTA, CDR2 FQGNSA. The CDR3 extends over 15 amino acids. Germline trimming cut 1 base from V and 8 bases from J; bases unmatched to any gene: 5. The CDR3 spells CASSLGTGGVYEQFF. CDR3 sequence (DNA): TGTGCCAGCAGCTTAGGGACAGGGGGTGTCTATGAGCAGTTCTTC.

The CDR3, as DNA: TGTGCCAGCAGTGGACTTACCCGGAGTAGGGCCGATCAGCCCCAGCATTTT. This codes for CASSGLTRSRADQPQHF. V is TRBV2 and J is TRBJ1-5; D is uncertain. The CDR3 sequence is 17 residues long. Germline V gene sequence: CDR1 SNHLY, CDR2 FYNNEI. V was trimmed by 4 bases and J by 5 bases, leaving 21 bases between them.

This clone was counted a single time. The CDR3 loop is CAWSIGFYGYTF. The CDR3 region has the DNA TGTGCCTGGAGTATCGGGTTCTATGGCTACACCTTC. The rearrangement uses TRBV30 and TRBJ1-2; D gene ambiguous. Germline CDR1 reads GTSNPN; CDR2 reads SVGIG (reference sequence). The CDR3 totals 12 residues. Trimming took 2 bases from V and 4 from J, leaving 8 bases between them.

This clone was seen a few times. The chain has TRBV29-1 and TRBJ2-1; D ambiguous. The germline gives CDR1 SQVTM, CDR2 ANQGSEA. The CDR3 spans 13 residues. The ends were cut back, 3 bases at V and 8 bases at J, with 14 bases in the middle. CDR3 region: CSVDGYRGDEQFF. The DNA of the CDR3 is TGCAGCGTTGATGGCTATCGCGGCGATGAGCAGTTCTTC.

V usage is TRBV4-3 and J usage is TRBJ1-5; D uncertain. Trimming shortened V by 1 base and J by 1 base, and 11 bases separated the two germline ends. The germline CDR1 and CDR2 sequences are LGHNA and YSLEER. The CDR3 totals 16 residues. CDR3 residues: CASSQGYKWSNQPQHF. In DNA form, the CDR3 reads TGCGCCAGCAGCCAAGGATACAAGTGGAGCAATCAGCCCCAGCATTTT.

The gene calls are TRBV30 and TRBJ2-1, with 7 bases identical to TRBD2. The CDR3 extends over 16 amino acids. The germline CDR1 and CDR2 sequences are GTSNPN and SVGIG (reference sequence). Trimming cost V 1 base and J 3 bases; bases outside gene matches: 9. DNA of the CDR3: TGTGCCTGGAGTGGGGGGGGGTCTTTAAGCTACAATGAGCAGTTCTTC. Translating gives CAWSGGGSLSYNEQFF.

This chain uses TRBV5-4 with TRBJ1-2; no reliable D call. Germline V CDR1 and CDR2: SGHNT, YYREEE (reference sequence). V lost 3 bases to trimming and J lost 1 base, with 7 bases between them. The CDR3 loop spans 13 amino acids. CDR3 bases: TGTGCCAGCAGCTCTGGACGTAACTATGGCTACACCTTC. This encodes CASSSGRNYGYTF.